A selection of T cell receptor beta chains follows, all from one sample in a study of control samples from healthy donors and cancer patients. Measured with immunoSEQ multiplex PCR; TCRdb has only the in-frame clones, and not every one. The sample carries under 450,000 clones, 75% to 95% recorded once. The sample consisted of PBMCs. The receptors originated from a middle-aged man with head and neck cancer. The CDR3 runs from the conserved cysteine through the conserved F or W.

v_call,j_call,cdr3_aa
TRBV9,TRBJ2-4,CASSVAAGSPGAIQYF
TRBV30,TRBJ2-7,CAWSVRPYPYEQYF
TRBV5-5,TRBJ2-3,CASSPGLAGVGDTQYF
TRBV5-5,TRBJ1-2,CASSKGTGVDGYTF
TRBV6-2/TRBV6-3,TRBJ1-1,CASSSPQKNTEAFF
TRBV2,TRBJ1-3,CASSELQSGNTIYF
TRBV5-8,TRBJ2-3,CASSLGLEEAADTQYF
TRBV14,TRBJ2-7,CASSQGLAGALGEQYF
TRBV10-3,TRBJ2-7,CAISGQAARMSYEQYF
TRBV9,TRBJ1-3,CASSGGSSGNTIYF